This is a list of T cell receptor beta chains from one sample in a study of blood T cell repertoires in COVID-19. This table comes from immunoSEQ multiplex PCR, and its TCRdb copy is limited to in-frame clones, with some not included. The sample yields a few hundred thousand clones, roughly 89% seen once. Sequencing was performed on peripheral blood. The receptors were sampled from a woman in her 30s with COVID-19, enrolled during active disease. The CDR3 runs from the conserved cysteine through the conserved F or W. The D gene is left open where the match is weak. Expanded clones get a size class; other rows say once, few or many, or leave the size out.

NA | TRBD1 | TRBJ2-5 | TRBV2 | TGTGCCAGCAGTCCCTTCCGGGACAGAAAAGAGACCCAGTACTTC | CASSPFRDRKETQYF
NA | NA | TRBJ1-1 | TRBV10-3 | TGTGCCATCAGGGGGGGTTGGGACACTGAAGCTTTCTTT | CAIRGGWDTEAFF
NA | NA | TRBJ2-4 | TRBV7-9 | TGTGCCAGCAGCTTGGAGGCAAGGACCAAAAACATTCAGTACTTC | CASSLEARTKNIQYF
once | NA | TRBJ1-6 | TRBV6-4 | TGTGCCAGCAGTACTGAGGCTAATTCACCCCTCCACTTT | CASSTEANSPLHF
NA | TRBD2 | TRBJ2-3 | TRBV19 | TGTGCCAGTAGTCCGGAGCGGGGGCGCACAGATACGCAGTATTTT | CASSPERGRTDTQYF
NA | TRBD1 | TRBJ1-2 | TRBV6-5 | TGTGCCAGCAGTTACTCACAGGGGAGCATCATACGTGGCTACACCTTC | CASSYSQGSIIRGYTF
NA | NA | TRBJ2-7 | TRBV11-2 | TGTGCCAGCAGCCCCCCCGGGGGGCTTGTTTCCTACGAGCAGTACTTC | CASSPPGGLVSYEQYF
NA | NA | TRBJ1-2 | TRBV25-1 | TGTGCCAGCAGTGACGGGGACTATGGCTACACCTTC | CASSDGDYGYTF
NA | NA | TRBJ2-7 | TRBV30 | TGTGCCTGGAGCGCCGGGAACTCCTACGAGCAGTACTTC | CAWSAGNSYEQYF
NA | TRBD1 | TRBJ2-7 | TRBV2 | TGTGCCATTACACAGGGGTACCTCTACGAGCAGTACTTC | CAITQGYLYEQYF
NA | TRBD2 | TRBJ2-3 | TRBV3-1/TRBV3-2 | TGTGCCAGCAGCCCGGGACTAGCGTTCCTCACAGATACGCAGTATTTT | CASSPGLAFLTDTQYF
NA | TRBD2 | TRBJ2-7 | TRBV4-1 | TGCGCCAGCAGCCACGCCTTCGGGGGGTACGAGCAGTACTTC | CASSHAFGGYEQYF
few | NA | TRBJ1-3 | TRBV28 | TGTGCCAGCAGTTTGGTGGACAGCTTCATCCTCGGAAACACCATATATTTT | CASSLVDSFILGNTIYF
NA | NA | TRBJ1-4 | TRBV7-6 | TGTGCCAGCGGCGGACACTTTAATGAAAAACTGTTTTTT | CASGGHFNEKLFF
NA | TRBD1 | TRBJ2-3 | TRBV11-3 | TGTGCCAGCAGGCCCCAGGGGGCAGATACGCAGTATTTT | CASRPQGADTQYF
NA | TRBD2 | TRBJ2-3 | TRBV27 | TGTGCCAGCAGTTTTCGACTAGCAGGAGATACGCAGTATTTT | CASSFRLAGDTQYF
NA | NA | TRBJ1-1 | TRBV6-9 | TGTGCCAGCAGTTATCCGGACAGCCTGAACACTGAAGCTTTCTTT | CASSYPDSLNTEAFF
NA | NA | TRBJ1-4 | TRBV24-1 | TGTGCCACCAGAGAGGGCGATAATGAAAAACTGTTTTTT | CATREGDNEKLFF
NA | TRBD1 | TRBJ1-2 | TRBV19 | TGTGCCAGTGCGGGACAGGGTTATTATGGCTACACCTTC | CASAGQGYYGYTF
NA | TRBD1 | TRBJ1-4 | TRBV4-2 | TGTGCCAGCAGCCAAGACGCCGGGACAGGGTATAATGAAAAACTGTTTTTT | CASSQDAGTGYNEKLFF
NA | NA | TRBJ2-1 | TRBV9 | TGTGCCAGCAGCGTAGGGACGGGGGGCCTCAATGAGCAGTTCTTC | CASSVGTGGLNEQFF
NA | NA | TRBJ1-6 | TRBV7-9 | TGTGCCAGCAGCCCAGATTCACCCCTCCACTTT | CASSPDSPLHF
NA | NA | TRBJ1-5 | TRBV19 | TGTGCCAGTAGTATAGCGGTGGGAGATTATAGCAATCAGCCCCAGCATTTT | CASSIAVGDYSNQPQHF
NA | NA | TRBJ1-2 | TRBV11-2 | TGTGCCAGCAGCTTAAAGTCAGGGAATGGCTACACCTTC | CASSLKSGNGYTF
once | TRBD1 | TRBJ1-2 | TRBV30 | TGTGCCTGGAGGACCCCCGTGGCAGGGGGCTGTGGCTACACCTTC | CAWRTPVAGGCGYTF
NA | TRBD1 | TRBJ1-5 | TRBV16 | TGTGCCAGCAGCCAACCGGGACAGGGCAATCAGCCCCAGCATTTT | CASSQPGQGNQPQHF
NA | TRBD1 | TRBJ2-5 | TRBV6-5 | TGTGCCAGCCGAAGAGGGGGCGCGAGCGGAGAGACCCAGTACTTC | CASRRGGASGETQYF
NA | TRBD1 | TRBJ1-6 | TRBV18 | TGTGCCAGCTCCTCCTCCGGCCCTCTGGGACAGGGGGCTCTTAATTCACCCCTCCACTTT | CASSSSGPLGQGALNSPLHF
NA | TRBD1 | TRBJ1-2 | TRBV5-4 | TGTGCCAGCAGCCCCGGACAGGGAGGTTTAGCTAACTATGGCTACACCTTC | CASSPGQGGLANYGYTF
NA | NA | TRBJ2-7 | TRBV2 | TGTGCCAGCAGTCGTCTACTGGTCACCTACGAGCAGTACTTC | CASSRLLVTYEQYF
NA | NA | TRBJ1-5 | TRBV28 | TGTGCCAGCAGTCCAGGGGATCAGCCCCAGCATTTT | CASSPGDQPQHF
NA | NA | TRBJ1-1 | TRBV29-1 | TGCAGCGTTGAAGATGGAGGATCTGAAGCTTTCTTT | CSVEDGGSEAFF
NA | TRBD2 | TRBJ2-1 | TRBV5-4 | TGTGCCAGCAGCTCGCTGTCCGGGACTAGCGGGGGGTATCGGCAGTTCTTC | CASSSLSGTSGGYRQFF
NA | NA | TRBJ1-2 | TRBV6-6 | TGTGCCAGCAGTCCCACCAAAGGCGGTCCCCTAAACTATGGCTACACCTTC | CASSPTKGGPLNYGYTF
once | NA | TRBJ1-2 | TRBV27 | TGTGCCAGCAGTAATCGTTTCGCACTCTATGGCTACACCTTC | CASSNRFALYGYTF
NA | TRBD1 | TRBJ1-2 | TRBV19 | TGTGCCAGTAGTAACACGGCAGGGGGCATCTATGGCTACACCTTC | CASSNTAGGIYGYTF
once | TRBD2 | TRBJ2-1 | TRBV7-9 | TGTGCCAGCAGCCCCGGGGGGGCAGGTTCCCTCTACAATGAGCAGTTCTTC | CASSPGGAGSLYNEQFF
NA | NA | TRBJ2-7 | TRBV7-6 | TGTGCCAGCAGCAAAACGAGGACCTACGAGCAGTACTTC | CASSKTRTYEQYF
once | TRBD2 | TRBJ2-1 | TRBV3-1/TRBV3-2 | TGTGCCAGCAGCCAAGCCCTGGGGGGGGTCTACAATGAGCAGTTCTTC | CASSQALGGVYNEQFF
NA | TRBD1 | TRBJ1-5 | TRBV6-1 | TGTGCCAGCAGTGAAAGGGCGGCAGGGGGCTTGGATCAGCCCCAGCATTTT | CASSERAAGGLDQPQHF
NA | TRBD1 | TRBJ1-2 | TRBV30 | TGTGCCTGGACGGACAGGGTCGCAAACTATGGCTACACCTTC | CAWTDRVANYGYTF
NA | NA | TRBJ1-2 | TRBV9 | TGTGCCAGCAGTTCGTATGGCTACACCTTC | CASSSYGYTF
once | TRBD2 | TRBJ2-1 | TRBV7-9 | TGTTCCACACGCGGAGGACTAGCAGCTGAGCAGTTCTTC | CSTRGGLAAEQFF
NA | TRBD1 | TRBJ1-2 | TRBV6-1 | TGTGCCAGCAGTGAGGTACCCGGACAGGGCACCTATGGCTACACCTTC | CASSEVPGQGTYGYTF
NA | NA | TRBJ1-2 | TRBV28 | TGTGCCAGCAGTTTAAACGGGGTGAACTATGGCTACACCTTC | CASSLNGVNYGYTF
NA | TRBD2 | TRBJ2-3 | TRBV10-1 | TGCGCCAGCAGTGAGTCCGGGGGGGTTACAGATACGCAGTATTTT | CASSESGGVTDTQYF
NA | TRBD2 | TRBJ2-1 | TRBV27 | TGTGCCAGCAGTCTCGGGAGGGCTATTGAGCAGTTCTTC | CASSLGRAIEQFF
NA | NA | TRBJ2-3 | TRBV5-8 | TGTGCCAGCAGCCTGGAAAAGGGGCAACCCAAATGGTATTTT | CASSLEKGQPKWYF
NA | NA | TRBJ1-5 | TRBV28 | TGTGCCAGCAGTTTTTACCAGGGATTAGGTCAGCCCCAGCATTTT | CASSFYQGLGQPQHF
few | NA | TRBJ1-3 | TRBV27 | TGTGCCAGCAGTTTACAGGGGACGTCTGGAAACACCATATATTTT | CASSLQGTSGNTIYF
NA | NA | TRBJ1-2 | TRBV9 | TGTGCCAGCGGGCCGCGGGCATTCGTCTATGGCTACACCTTC | CASGPRAFVYGYTF
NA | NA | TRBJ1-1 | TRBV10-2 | TGCGCCAGCAGCCTCCCTCCGGAGGGGTCCACTGAAGCTTTCTTT | CASSLPPEGSTEAFF
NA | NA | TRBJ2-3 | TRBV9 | TGTGCCAGCAGCTCCGACCGGGACTTTTTTATAGATACGCAGTATTTT | CASSSDRDFFIDTQYF
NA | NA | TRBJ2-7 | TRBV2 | TGTGCCAGCAGTATCGCTTACAGCTCCTACGAGCAGTACTTC | CASSIAYSSYEQYF
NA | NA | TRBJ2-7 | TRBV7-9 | TGTGCCAGCAGCTTGGGCGCCGGAAGCTCCTACGAGCAGTACTTC | CASSLGAGSSYEQYF
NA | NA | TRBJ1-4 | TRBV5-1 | TGCGCCAGCAGCTTGGCCCCCAGGGGCGCAACTAATGAAAAACTGTTTTTT | CASSLAPRGATNEKLFF
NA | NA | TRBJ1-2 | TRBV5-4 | TGTGCCAGCAGCTTGGTCGGTGAGCAAGGCTACACCTTC | CASSLVGEQGYTF
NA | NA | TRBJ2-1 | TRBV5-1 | TGCGCCAGCACCCTGACGGTGGGCCAGGGTCAGCATGAGCAGTTCTTC | CASTLTVGQGQHEQFF
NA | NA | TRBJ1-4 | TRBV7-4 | TGTGCCAGCAGCTTAGAGGTGCAGGACTTTAATGAAAAACTGTTTTTT | CASSLEVQDFNEKLFF
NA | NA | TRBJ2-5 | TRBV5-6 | TGTGCCAGCAGCCAAATTCTGACAGGCCAAGAGACCCAGTACTTC | CASSQILTGQETQYF